This T cell receptor beta chain was sequenced for a study of vaccination and CD4 T cells after COVID-19. Study background: The convalescent group had six males, four females, seven Caucasians, two Asians, one multiracial.

The study's findings and limits: Spike mono-reactive status applied to 304 of 307 vaccine-specific clones in convalescent patients. The analysis of convalescent patients involved relatively few individuals and lacked early post-infection timepoints.

The treatment was: approximately 9-day PBMC culture with coronavirus spike peptide pools or control peptides (ViraFEST assay). Cultures of PBMCs, about 2 million per well, were set up with approximately 9.6 IU/ml IL-2 and roughly 9 ug/ml peptide pools. The assay that was used to sequence DNA from cultured CD4+ T cells was the Oncomine TCR Beta short-read assay. TCRdb re-called the PCR reads through MiXCR, storing one row per CDR3 protein. This table has about 20,000 distinct CDR3 sequences, approximately 59% appearing once. With regard to this clonotype: Its specificity is unknown.

The TCR sequence derives from a human donor who had recovered from COVID-19. The source was CD4+ T cells from blood, cultured in vitro, collected after SARS-CoV-2 vaccination.

The CDR3 loop reads CSAPTGTQGTEAFF. The CDR3 bases are TGCAGTGCTCCGACCGGGACACAGGGCACTGAAGCTTTCTTT. The V gene is TRBV20-1, the J gene TRBJ1-1; D may be TRBD1 (6 bases). This CDR3 spans 14 amino acids. CDR1 is DFQATT and CDR2 is SNEGSKA in the germline V gene (reference sequence). The V end lost 5 bases, the J end lost 4 bases, and 17 bases lay between the germline ends.